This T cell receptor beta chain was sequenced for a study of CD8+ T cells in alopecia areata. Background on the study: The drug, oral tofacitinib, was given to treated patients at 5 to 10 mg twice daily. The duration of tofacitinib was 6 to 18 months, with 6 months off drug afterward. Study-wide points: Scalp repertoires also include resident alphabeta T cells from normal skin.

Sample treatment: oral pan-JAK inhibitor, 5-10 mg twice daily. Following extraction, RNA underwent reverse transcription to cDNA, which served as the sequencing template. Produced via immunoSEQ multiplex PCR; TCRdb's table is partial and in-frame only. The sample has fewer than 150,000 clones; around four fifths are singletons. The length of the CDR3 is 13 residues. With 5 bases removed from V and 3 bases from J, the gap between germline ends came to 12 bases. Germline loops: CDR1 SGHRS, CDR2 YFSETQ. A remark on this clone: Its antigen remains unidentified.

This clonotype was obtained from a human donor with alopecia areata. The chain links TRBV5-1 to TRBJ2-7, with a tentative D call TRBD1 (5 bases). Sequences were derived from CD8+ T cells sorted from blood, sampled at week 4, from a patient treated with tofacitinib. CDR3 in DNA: TGCGCCAGCAGTTACCAGACAGACTACGAGCAGTACTTC. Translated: CASSYQTDYEQYF.